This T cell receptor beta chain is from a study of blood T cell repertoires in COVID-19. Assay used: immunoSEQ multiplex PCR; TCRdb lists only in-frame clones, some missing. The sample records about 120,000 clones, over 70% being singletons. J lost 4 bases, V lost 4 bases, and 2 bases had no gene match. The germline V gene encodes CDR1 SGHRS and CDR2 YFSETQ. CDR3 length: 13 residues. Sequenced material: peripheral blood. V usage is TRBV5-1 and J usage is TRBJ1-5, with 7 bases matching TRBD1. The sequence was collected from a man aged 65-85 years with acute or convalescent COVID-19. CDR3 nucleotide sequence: TGCGCCAGCAGCGAGACAGGGAATCAGCCCCAGCATTTT. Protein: CASSETGNQPQHF.